The 31 T cell receptor beta chains presented below share a single source sample, sequenced in a study of T-cell memory formation after mild COVID-19. TCRdb ran MiXCR on the 5' RACE reads and lists one entry per CDR3 protein. The sample includes approximately 180,000 distinct CDR3 sequences, around 16% of them seen just once. Source material: PBMCs or a T cell subset sorted from them (not recorded which). The receptors shown here come from an adult woman who had mild COVID-19 (a few samples of this study predate the infection). Cell type and time point are not known.

The table lists this clonotype with a few counts. The V gene is TRBV29-1, the J gene TRBJ2-2, with TRBD2 matching over 7 bases. CDR1 SQVTM and CDR2 ANQGSEA come from the germline V gene. Trimming removed 4 bases from V and 7 bases from J; junction bases left unmatched: 12. This CDR3 has 15 residues. The CDR3 DNA sequence: TGCAGCGTTGCGGGTGAGGGAGGGTTCGACGGGGAGCTGTTTTTT. The encoded protein is CSVAGEGGFDGELFF.

This clonotype was counted only a few times. V and J are TRBV4-2 and TRBJ2-5; TRBD1 aligns across 8 bases. CDR1 is LGHNA, CDR2 YNFKEQ, per germline. The CDR3 runs 14 residues. The junction had 5 bases not matched to a gene; V was cut back by 4 bases and J by 4 bases. The CDR3 reads CASSLGDRSETQYF. CDR3 in DNA: TGTGCCAGCAGCCTCGGGGACAGGTCAGAGACCCAGTACTTC.

In this sample, this clonotype turned up a few times. The chain couples TRBV29-1 to TRBJ2-5, with TRBD2 identical over 7 bases. The V gene's germline CDR1 is SQVTM and CDR2 ANQGSEA. This CDR3 has 12 amino acids. With V trimmed by 6 bases and J by 2 bases, 3 bases remained unmatched. CDR3 coding DNA: TGCAGCGTGGGGACTAAGCAAGAGACCCAGTACTTC. It codes for CSVGTKQETQYF.

This chain links TRBV2 with TRBJ1-1; the D is unclear. Trimming removed 7 bases at V and 4 bases at J, with 10 bases between. This CDR3 is built from 12 residues. Germline CDR1 reads SNHLY; CDR2 reads FYNNEI. CDR3 DNA sequence: TGTGCCAGCACCCTGGTAGGCACTGAAGCTTTCTTT. Protein: CASTLVGTEAFF.

The chain combines TRBV5-1 with TRBJ2-3, with D perhaps matching TRBD1 (5 bases). Between the trimmed V and J ends, which lost 7 bases and 2 bases, there was a span of 17 bases. CDR3 size: 15 residues. CDR1 and CDR2 from the germline V gene are SGHRS and YFSETQ. This CDR3 is CASALRTQNTDTQYF. The CDR3 bases are TGCGCCAGCGCTCTAAGGACACAAAACACAGATACGCAGTATTTT.

The sample holds many counts of this clonotype. This chain links TRBV7-9 with TRBJ2-7, with a tentative D call TRBD1 (6 bases). With 1 base removed from V and 1 base from J, the gap between germline ends came to 14 bases. The CDR3 is made up of 16 amino acids. CDR1 is SEHNR and CDR2 is FQNEAQ in the germline V gene (reference sequence). CDR3 region: CASSLEGDRRSYEQYF. CDR3 nucleotide sequence: TGTGCCAGCAGCTTAGAGGGAGACAGGAGGTCCTACGAGCAGTACTTC.

The V and J genes are TRBV24-1 and TRBJ2-3; D gene uncertain. V was clipped by 5 bases and J by 4 bases, with 12 bases between them. CDR1 is KGHDR and CDR2 is SFDVKD in the germline V gene. This CDR3 comprises 14 residues. CDR3 protein: CATSAPLLPDTQYF. The CDR3 region has the DNA TGTGCCACCAGTGCCCCCCTGTTACCAGATACGCAGTATTTT.

This chain joins TRBV6-5 and TRBJ2-1, with D possibly TRBD2 on 7 matching bases. The germline V gene encodes CDR1 MNHEY and CDR2 SVGAGI. Trimming stripped 7 bases from V and 4 bases from J, with 17 bases between. This CDR3 comprises 15 residues. The CDR3 DNA follows: TGTGCCAGCAAAGCTAGGGGGGGCCTATACAATGAGCAGTTCTTC. Encoded protein: CASKARGGLYNEQFF.

The chain employs TRBV7-2 and TRBJ2-7, with D possibly TRBD1 on 6 matching bases. CDR1 is SGHTA and CDR2 is FQGNSA in the germline V gene. The V end lost 4 bases, the J end lost 6 bases, and 19 bases lay between the germline ends. The CDR3 has 15 residues. The CDR3 bases are TGTGCCAGCAGCTCGAGGACAGTCCTTTCGGGCGAGCAGTACTTC. It codes for CASSSRTVLSGEQYF.

The V gene is TRBV7-9, the J gene TRBJ2-7, with D uncertain. Trimming removed 1 base from V and 2 bases from J, with 9 bases in between. The germline CDR1 and CDR2 sequences are SEHNR and FQNEAQ (reference sequence). The CDR3 is 14 residues long. DNA of the CDR3: TGTGCCAGCAGCTTAGTGGGCGAGACCTACGAGCAGTACTTC. This sequence encodes CASSLVGETYEQYF.

V gene TRBV6-6 combines with J gene TRBJ2-7, with TRBD2 as a possible D gene (6 bases). V lost 2 bases and J 0 bases, leaving 11 bases between the germline ends. The CDR3 consists of 15 residues. Germline V gene data show CDR1 as MNHNY and CDR2 as SVGAGI (reference sequence). The CDR3 loop is CASSYPGTGSYEQYF. The CDR3 DNA follows: TGTGCCAGCAGTTACCCCGGGACTGGCTCCTACGAGCAGTACTTC.

The V gene is TRBV6-5, the J gene TRBJ1-2; tentatively, D is TRBD1 (6 bases). This CDR3 is built from 17 residues. Germline V CDR1 and CDR2: MNHEY, SVGAGI. Trimming took 6 bases from V and 1 from J, leaving 21 bases between them. CDR3 protein: CASSSRGSGTFNYGYTF. The CDR3 coding sequence is TGTGCCAGCAGCTCCCGAGGGTCAGGGACATTTAACTATGGCTACACCTTC.

The chain is built from TRBV12-3 or TRBV12-4 and TRBJ1-5; D ambiguous. This CDR3 has 13 residues. Trimming took 2 bases from V and 3 from J, leaving 5 bases between them. The CDR3 loop reads CASSLQFNQPQHF. CDR3 nucleotide sequence: TGTGCCAGCAGTTTACAGTTCAATCAGCCCCAGCATTTT.

DNA for the CDR3: TGTGCCAGCAGCGCCGCGGGGGGAGCCCTCCACTTT. This translates into CASSAAGGALHF. The chain uses TRBV7-2 and TRBJ1-6; D is possibly TRBD1 (5 bases). Looked up from germline, CDR1 is SGHTA and CDR2 is FQGNSA. This CDR3 region has 12 residues. V shed 5 bases and J shed 14 bases, with 13 bases lying between them.

In its sample, this clonotype was seen a few times. The chain employs TRBV5-1 and TRBJ1-1, with TRBD1 identical over 7 bases. This CDR3 contains 14 residues. Germline CDR1 reads SGHRS; CDR2 reads YFSETQ. The J segment lost 4 bases and the V segment lost 0 bases, leaving 3 bases of the junction unmatched. Here the CDR3 reads CASSLASGGTEAFF. The CDR3 nucleotides are TGCGCCAGCAGCTTGGCCTCAGGGGGCACTGAAGCTTTCTTT. Based on the CDR3 plus reference TRBV5-1 and TRBJ1-1, the full variable domain is KAGVTQTPRYLIKTRGQQVTLSCSPISGHRSVSWYQQTPGQGLQFLFEYFSETQRNKGNFPGRFSGRQFSNSRSEMNVSTLELGDSALYLCASSLASGGTEAFFGQGTRLTVV.

The chain uses TRBV29-1 and TRBJ1-1; no firm D call. The CDR3 sequence is 15 residues long. Germline lookup yields CDR1 SQVTM and CDR2 ANQGSEA. Trimming took 0 bases from V and 1 from J, leaving 12 bases between them. In DNA, the CDR3 is TGCAGCGTTGAAGATCCGTCAGCTCAGAACACTGAAGCTTTCTTT. Amino acids: CSVEDPSAQNTEAFF.

This clonotype was observed a handful of times. J is TRBJ1-1 and V is TRBV18; D not certain. The CDR3 runs 12 residues. Germline V gives CDR1 KGHSH, CDR2 LQKENI. V lost 3 bases, J lost 8 bases, and 10 bases lay in between. CDR3 residues: CASSPNRQEAFF. The CDR3 region has the DNA TGTGCCAGCTCACCTAATAGGCAAGAAGCTTTCTTT.

J is TRBJ1-3 and V is TRBV6-5; D might be TRBD1 (5 bases). Germline assignment: CDR1 MNHEY and CDR2 SVGAGI. This CDR3 spans 17 amino acids. V lost 0 bases and J 1 base, leaving 13 bases between the germline ends. CDR3 protein: CASSYSTRGLSGNTIYF. The CDR3 bases are TGTGCCAGCAGTTACTCGACGCGGGGCTTGTCTGGAAACACCATATATTTT.

This clonotype was observed many times. The chain is built from TRBV9 and TRBJ2-3; D possibly corresponds to TRBD2 (6 bases). The CDR3 extends over 12 amino acids. Germline V lookup: CDR1 SGDLS, CDR2 YYNGEE. The V end was cut by 4 bases, the J end by 6 bases, with 9 bases between. CDR3 sequence (DNA): TGTGCCAGCAGCCCACGGGGGGATACGCAGTATTTT. Its protein is CASSPRGDTQYF.

The V gene is TRBV6-5, the J gene TRBJ1-1; D is unclear. V was clipped by 0 bases and J by 1 base, with 9 bases between them. Looked up from germline, CDR1 is MNHEY and CDR2 is SVGAGI. This CDR3 contains 15 residues. CDR3 protein: CASSYSGKGNTEAFF. CDR3 DNA: TGTGCCAGCAGTTACTCTGGAAAGGGGAACACTGAAGCTTTCTTT.

This clonotype was counted only a few times. This chain uses TRBV30 with TRBJ2-2; 8 bases agree with TRBD2. The length of the CDR3 is 17 residues. Germline CDR1 reads GTSNPN; CDR2 reads SVGIG (reference sequence). The junction had 9 bases not matched to a gene; V was cut back by 3 bases and J by 0 bases. The CDR3 sequence is CAWRGGSGATNTGELFF. The DNA for the CDR3 is TGTGCCTGGAGAGGGGGTAGCGGGGCCACGAACACCGGGGAGCTGTTTTTT.

This clonotype was found a few times. V is TRBV15 and J is TRBJ2-7; D is possibly TRBD1 or TRBD2 (5 bases each). Trimming pared 4 bases from V and 2 bases from J, leaving 18 bases between. Germline assignment: CDR1 LNHNV and CDR2 YYDKDF (reference sequence). The CDR3 totals 16 residues. Here the CDR3 DNA reads TGTGCCACCAGCACCCGACGGGGCGCTTCACCCTACGAGCAGTACTTC. Protein product: CATSTRRGASPYEQYF.

This clonotype turned up a few times. This sequence joins TRBV5-5 and TRBJ2-1, with 8 bases lining up with TRBD2. The length of the CDR3 is 14 residues. CDR1 and CDR2 from the germline V gene are SGHKS and YYEKEE (reference sequence). V dropped 3 bases and J dropped 6; count of bases not matched to a gene: 5. For the CDR3, the DNA is TGTGCCAGCAGCTATTTAGCGGGATCCAATGAGCAGTTCTTC. The encoded protein is CASSYLAGSNEQFF.

The V and J genes are TRBV6-2 or TRBV6-3 and TRBJ1-1, with D unclear. The CDR3 has 14 amino acids. Deletions cut 8 bases from V and 5 bases from J, with 18 bases between. The germline V gene encodes CDR1 MNHEY and CDR2 SVGEGT. The CDR3 reads CASGTSWRWTEAFF. In DNA, the CDR3 is TGTGCCAGCGGAACCTCGTGGAGGTGGACTGAAGCTTTCTTT.

This clonotype showed up just a few times. CDR3 nucleotides: TGCAGTGCTAGCTATGTCCAGTACACAGATACGCAGTATTTT. Translating it yields CSASYVQYTDTQYF. This chain uses TRBV20-1 with TRBJ2-3; D not resolved. Deletions cut 3 bases from V and 2 bases from J, with 12 bases between. This CDR3 comprises 14 residues. CDR1 is DFQATT and CDR2 is SNEGSKA in the germline V gene (reference sequence).

This clonotype was detected only a few times. This chain joins TRBV18 and TRBJ2-7; 9 nucleotides match TRBD1. The germline CDR1 and CDR2 sequences are KGHSH and LQKENI. V gave up 3 bases and J gave up 6 bases; unmatched junction bases: 9. This CDR3 spans 15 amino acids. The CDR3 coding sequence is TGTGCCAGCTCACCCGGTCTACAGGGGGCCGGCGAGCAGTACTTC. Protein: CASSPGLQGAGEQYF.

This clonotype has only a few counts. The chain uses TRBV5-1 and TRBJ2-3; 8 positions agree with TRBD2. V was clipped by 4 bases and J by 4 bases; unmatched bases: 5. Germline CDR1 reads SGHRS; CDR2 reads YFSETQ. The CDR3 is 14 residues long. DNA for the CDR3: TGCGCCAGCAGCCTCGGACTAGCCGCAGATACGCAGTATTTT. Residues: CASSLGLAADTQYF.

This clonotype was counted between two and nine times. The chain has TRBV7-2 and TRBJ2-5; no clear D gene. The CDR3 spans 18 residues. Germline CDR1 is SGHTA and CDR2 is FQGNSA. V shed 0 bases and J shed 7 bases, with 24 bases lying between them. The CDR3, as DNA: TGTGCCAGCAGCTTAGCCCTCTCTGTTGATTCAACGCGAGGGACCCAGTACTTC. Its protein is CASSLALSVDSTRGTQYF. Combining the CDR3 with reference TRBV7-2 and TRBJ2-5 gives the whole variable domain GAGVSQSPSNKVTEKGKDVELRCDPISGHTALYWYRQSLGQGLEFLIYFQGNSAPDKSGLPSDRFSAERTGGSVSTLTIQRTQQEDSAVYLCASSLALSVDSTRGTQYFGPGTRLLVL.

This chain connects TRBV27 to TRBJ1-5, with TRBD1 matching 10 bases. The CDR3 totals 14 residues. Germline assignment: CDR1 MNHEY and CDR2 SMNVEV (reference sequence). V lost 6 bases to trimming and J lost 6 bases; unmatched junction nucleotides: 5. The CDR3 DNA reads as TGTGCCAGCAGGGACAGGGGGATCTCTCAGCCCCAGCATTTT. It is translated as CASRDRGISQPQHF.

The chain combines TRBV11-1 with TRBJ1-6; D perhaps matches TRBD1 (5 bases). The CDR3 has 14 residues. Between the trimmed V and J ends, which lost 1 base and 7 bases, there was a span of 8 bases. The germline gives CDR1 SGHAT, CDR2 FQDESV (reference sequence). In nucleotides, the CDR3 is TGTGCCAGCAGCTTAGGACAGAGAAATTCACCCCTCCACTTT. Its translation: CASSLGQRNSPLHF. The full variable domain, with the rest looked up from reference TRBV11-1 and TRBJ1-6, is EAEVAQSPRYKITEKSQAVAFWCDPISGHATLYWYRQILGQGPELLVQFQDESVVDDSQLPKDRFSAERLKGVDSTLKIQPAELGDSAMYLCASSLGQRNSPLHFGNGTRLTVT.

This clonotype was counted between two and nine times. The J gene is TRBJ2-1, the V gene TRBV25-1; tentatively, D is TRBD1 or TRBD2 (5 bases each). The V gene's germline CDR1 is MGHDK and CDR2 SYGVNS. The V and J ends lost 2 bases and 10 bases respectively, with 12 bases between them. This CDR3 is 13 amino acids long. The CDR3 here is CASSETGTSEQFF. Here the CDR3 DNA reads TGTGCCAGCAGTGAAACCGGGACCAGCGAGCAGTTCTTC.